This TCR beta chain appears in the sequencing data of a study of T cell responses to AZD1222 COVID-19 vaccine. This clone has a single count. Its antigen is not identified. Second doses were pooled across both intervals (about 4 or about 12 weeks). The CDR3 length is 14 residues. Trimming took 6 bases from V and 4 from J, leaving 12 bases between them. Looked up from germline, CDR1 is MNHEY and CDR2 is SVGAGI. Assay: immunoSEQ multiplex PCR; the TCRdb copy retains only in-frame clones and omits some. This table has about 150,000 clones, roughly 90% appearing once. General study points: Recipients of AZD1222 seropositive at baseline numbered only 6 or 7.

The TCR originated in an adult who received the AZD1222 COVID-19 vaccine. The material sequenced was peripheral blood, taken 28 days after the second AZD1222 dose. The chain links TRBV6-5 to TRBJ1-4; D is undetermined. The CDR3 DNA reads as TGTGCCAGCAGGTATTACAGTAATAATGAAAAACTGTTTTTT. Amino acid sequence: CASRYYSNNEKLFF.